This entry describes one T cell receptor beta chain. Its target is unknown. This record belongs to a study of T cell responses to AZD1222 COVID-19 vaccine. Across the study: Pooled together were second doses at about 4 or about 12 weeks.

Repertoires were generated with immunoSEQ multiplex PCR, while TCRdb's copy carries only in-frame clones and drops some. The table includes about 110,000 clones, around 90% detected once. General observations from the study: Spike was spanned by vaccine-associated CD4 TCRs, with dominance at 160-218 and 743-854. The donor group comprised mostly white British people and more females; the analysis possibly underestimated clonal diversity. Seropositive at baseline were only a handful of AZD1222 recipients.

Trimming shortened V by 3 bases and J by 4 bases, and 10 bases separated the two germline ends. Germline V gene data show CDR1 as LNHDA and CDR2 as SQIVND (reference sequence). This CDR3 has 13 residues. This material consisted of peripheral blood, taken on day 0 of AZD1222 vaccination. The receptor's source is an adult in good health. The chain recombines TRBV19 with TRBJ2-7, with unresolved D. The CDR3 is CASSISTPYEQYF. The CDR3 nucleotides are TGTGCCAGTAGTATCTCGACCCCTTACGAGCAGTACTTC.